This T cell receptor (beta chain) was retrieved from a study of long-term antiretroviral therapy in people with HIV. Runs used v3.0 of the immunoSEQ assay and were done at survey level. Method: immunoSEQ multiplex PCR; TCRdb's copy keeps in-frame clones and lacks some. There are tens of thousands of clones in the sample; about 95% occur only once, and 2.5% to 3.5% lies in the top ten. The CDR3 runs 13 residues. V gave up 3 bases and J gave up 9 bases, with 13 bases separating them. Germline V gene data show CDR1 as SGDLS and CDR2 as YYNGEE. The chain uses TRBV9 and TRBJ1-3; D remains ambiguous. Source: unsorted PBMCs, taken 3.7 years after starting antiretroviral therapy. The sequence came from a woman in her 50s with HIV. The CDR3 bases are TGTGCCAGCAGCGGGCAGACCTGGGGCACCATATATTTT. Translated, it gives CASSGQTWGTIYF.